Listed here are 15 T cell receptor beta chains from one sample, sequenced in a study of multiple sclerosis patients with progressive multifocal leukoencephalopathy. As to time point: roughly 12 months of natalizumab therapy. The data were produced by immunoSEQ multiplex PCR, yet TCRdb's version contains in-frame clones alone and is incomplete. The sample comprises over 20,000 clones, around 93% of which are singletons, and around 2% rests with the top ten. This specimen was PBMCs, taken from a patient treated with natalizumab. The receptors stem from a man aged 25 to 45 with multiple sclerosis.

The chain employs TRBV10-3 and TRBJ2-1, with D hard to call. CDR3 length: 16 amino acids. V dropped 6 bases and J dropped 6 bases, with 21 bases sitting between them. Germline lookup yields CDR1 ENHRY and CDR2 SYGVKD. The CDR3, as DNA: TGTGCCATCAGCCCCCAAACCGGGTCCGTAGCCAATGAGCAGTTCTTC. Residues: CAISPQTGSVANEQFF.

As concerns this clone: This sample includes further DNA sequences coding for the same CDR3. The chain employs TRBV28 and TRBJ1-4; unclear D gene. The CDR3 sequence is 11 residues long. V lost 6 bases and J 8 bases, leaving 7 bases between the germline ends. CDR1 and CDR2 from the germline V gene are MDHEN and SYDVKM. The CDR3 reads CASSLGEKLFF. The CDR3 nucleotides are TGTGCCAGCAGCCTCGGGGAAAAACTGTTTTTT. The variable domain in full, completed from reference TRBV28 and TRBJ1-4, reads DVKVTQSSRYLVKRTGEKVFLECVQDMDHENMFWYRQDPGLGLRLIYFSYDVKMKEKGDIPEGYSVSREKKERFSLILESASTNQTSMYLCASSLGEKLFFGSGTQLSVL.

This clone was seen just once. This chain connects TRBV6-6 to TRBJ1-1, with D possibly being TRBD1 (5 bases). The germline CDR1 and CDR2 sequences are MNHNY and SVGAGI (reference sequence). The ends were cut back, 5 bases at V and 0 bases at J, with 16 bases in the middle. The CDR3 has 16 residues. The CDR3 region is CASSPPGRLMNTEAFF. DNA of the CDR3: TGTGCCAGCAGTCCCCCAGGGCGACTCATGAACACTGAAGCTTTCTTT.

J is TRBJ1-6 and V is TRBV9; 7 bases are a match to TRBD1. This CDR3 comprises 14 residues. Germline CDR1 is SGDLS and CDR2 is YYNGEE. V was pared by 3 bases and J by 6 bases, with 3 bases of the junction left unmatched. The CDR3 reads CASSAGQTNSPLHF. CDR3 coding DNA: TGTGCCAGCAGCGCGGGACAGACTAATTCACCCCTCCACTTT. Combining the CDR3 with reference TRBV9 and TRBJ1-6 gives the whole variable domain DSGVTQTPKHLITATGQRVTLRCSPRSGDLSVYWYQQSLDQGLQFLIQYYNGEERAKGNILERFSAQQFPDLHSELNLSSLELGDSALYFCASSAGQTNSPLHFGNGTRLTVT.

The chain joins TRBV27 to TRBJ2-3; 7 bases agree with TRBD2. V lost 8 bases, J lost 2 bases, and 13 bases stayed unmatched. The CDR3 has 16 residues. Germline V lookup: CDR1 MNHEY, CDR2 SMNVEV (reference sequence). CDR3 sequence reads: CASALAGVGVTDTQYF. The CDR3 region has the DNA TGTGCCAGCGCATTGGCGGGAGTCGGTGTCACAGATACGCAGTATTTT.

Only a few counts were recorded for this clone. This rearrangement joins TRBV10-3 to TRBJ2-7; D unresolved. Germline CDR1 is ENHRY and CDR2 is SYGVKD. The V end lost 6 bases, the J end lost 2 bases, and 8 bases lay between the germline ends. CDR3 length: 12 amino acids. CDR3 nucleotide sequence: TGTGCCATCAGCGAATCAACCTACGAGCAGTACGTC. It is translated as CAISESTYEQYV.

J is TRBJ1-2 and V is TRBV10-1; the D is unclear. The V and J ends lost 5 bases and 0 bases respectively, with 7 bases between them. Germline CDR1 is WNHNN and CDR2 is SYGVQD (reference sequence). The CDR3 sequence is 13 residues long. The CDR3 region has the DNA TGCGCCAGCAGTACAGACCCTAACTATGGCTACACCTTC. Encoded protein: CASSTDPNYGYTF.

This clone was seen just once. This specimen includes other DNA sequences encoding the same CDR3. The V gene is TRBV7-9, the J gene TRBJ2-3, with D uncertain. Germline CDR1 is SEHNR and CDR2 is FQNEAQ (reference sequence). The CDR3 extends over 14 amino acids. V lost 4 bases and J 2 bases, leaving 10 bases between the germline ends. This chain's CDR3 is CASSSQPPTDTQYF. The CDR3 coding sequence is TGTGCCAGCAGCTCCCAGCCCCCCACAGATACGCAGTATTTT.

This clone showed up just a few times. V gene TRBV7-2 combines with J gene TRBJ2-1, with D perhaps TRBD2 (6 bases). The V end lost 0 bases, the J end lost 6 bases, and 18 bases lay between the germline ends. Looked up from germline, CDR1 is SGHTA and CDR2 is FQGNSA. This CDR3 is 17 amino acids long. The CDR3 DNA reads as TGTGCCAGCAGCTTAGCCCTCCTCTCTAGCGTTGGCAATGAGCAGTTCTTC. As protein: CASSLALLSSVGNEQFF. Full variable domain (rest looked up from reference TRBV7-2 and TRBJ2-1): GAGVSQSPSNKVTEKGKDVELRCDPISGHTALYWYRQSLGQGLEFLIYFQGNSAPDKSGLPSDRFSAERTGGSVSTLTIQRTQQEDSAVYLCASSLALLSSVGNEQFFGPGTRLTVL.

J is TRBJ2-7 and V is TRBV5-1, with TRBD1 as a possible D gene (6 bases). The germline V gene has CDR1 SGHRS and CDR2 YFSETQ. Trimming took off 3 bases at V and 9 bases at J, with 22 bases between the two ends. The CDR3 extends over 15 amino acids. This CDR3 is CASSSNRDTPRWQYF. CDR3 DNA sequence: TGCGCCAGCAGCTCCAACCGGGACACTCCACGATGGCAGTACTTC.

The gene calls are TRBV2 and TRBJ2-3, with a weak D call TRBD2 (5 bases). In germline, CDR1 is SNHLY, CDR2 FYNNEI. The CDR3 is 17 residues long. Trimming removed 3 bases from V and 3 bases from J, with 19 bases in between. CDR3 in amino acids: CASSEFRRTVGTDTQYF. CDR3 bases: TGTGCCAGCAGTGAGTTCCGGAGGACCGTAGGGACAGATACGCAGTATTTT.

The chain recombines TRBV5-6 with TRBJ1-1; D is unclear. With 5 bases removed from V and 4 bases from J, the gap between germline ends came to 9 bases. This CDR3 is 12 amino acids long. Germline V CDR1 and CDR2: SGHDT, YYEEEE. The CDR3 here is CASSYSATEAFF. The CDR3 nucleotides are TGTGCCAGCAGTTACAGTGCCACTGAAGCTTTCTTT.

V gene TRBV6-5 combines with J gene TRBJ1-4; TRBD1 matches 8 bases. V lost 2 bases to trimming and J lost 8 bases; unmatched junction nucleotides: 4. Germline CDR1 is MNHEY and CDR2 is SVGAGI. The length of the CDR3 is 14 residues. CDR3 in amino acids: CASSYQGAREKLFF. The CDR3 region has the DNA TGTGCCAGCAGTTACCAGGGGGCCAGGGAAAAACTGTTTTTT.

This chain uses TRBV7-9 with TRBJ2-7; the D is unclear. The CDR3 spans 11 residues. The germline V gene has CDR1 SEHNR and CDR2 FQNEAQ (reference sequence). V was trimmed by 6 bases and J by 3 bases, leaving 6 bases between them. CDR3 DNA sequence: TGTGCCAGCAGACCACTCTACGAGCAGTACTTC. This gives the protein CASRPLYEQYF.

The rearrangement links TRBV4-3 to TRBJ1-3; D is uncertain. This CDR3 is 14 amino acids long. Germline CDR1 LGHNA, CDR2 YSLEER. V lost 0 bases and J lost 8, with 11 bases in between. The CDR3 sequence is CASSQDPAGDTIYF. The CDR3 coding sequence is TGCGCCAGCAGCCAAGATCCGGCGGGTGACACCATATATTTT.